This T cell receptor (beta chain) came from a study of shared clonotypes between healthy human individuals (dated by TCRdb to about 2020). Turning to the overall study: The cohort comprised a couple of women and a few men aged 18 to 49 years. Blood TCR repertoires of about five healthy adults were deeply sequenced to estimate repertoire size and the extent of clonotype sharing between individuals. To increase sequencing depth and limit assay-specific biases, different laboratories used diverse techniques to prepare libraries and sequence TCR repertoires. Between about 0.9 and 8.9 billion PBMCs per donor were obtained by leukapheresis. For each donor, three plates each were used for CD4 naive and CD4 memory, two plates were used for CD8 naive, and one plate was used for CD8 memory.

CDR1 and CDR2 are read off the germline V gene (reference sequence) as LNHDA and SQIVND. V is cut back by 6 bases and J by 0 bases, with 10 bases in the junction unmatched. Including cysteine and phenylalanine, the CDR3 has 16 amino acids. The sequence is cut down to CDR3 DNA, 48 bases in frame from base 1. TCR CDR3 regions were amplified from genomic DNA by multiplex PCR using the deep immunoSEQ assay. Genomic DNA extracted from each cell subset was distributed evenly over all wells of several immunoSEQ 96-well plates, and each plate served as one replicate. For sorted subsets, 200 ng of genomic DNA, equivalent to about 30,000 T cell genomes, went into each replicate PCR. Purified libraries were measured with a Qubit 3.0 fluorometer, size-checked on a Bioanalyzer 2100, and measured again with the KAPA Library Quantification kit. Every immunoSEQ 96-well plate was sequenced on a separate single-read 150-cycle Illumina NextSeq 550 flow cell. The authors' analysis ran thus. The immunoSEQ output contained only junctional sequences without quality scores, so filtering could not match that applied to full-length reads. To assign V/J genes and CDR3, sequences were annotated against IMGT germline references using PyIR, a Python wrapper for IgBLAST v1.9. Reads were removed for weak V/J assignments (E-value above 1e-6), missing CDR3, stop codons, out-of-frame junctions, or ambiguous translated residues. V3J clonotypes were defined by identical inferred V gene, J gene, and CDR3 amino acid sequence. The percentage overlap between two repertoires was calculated by dividing the number of shared unique clonotypes by the size of the smaller repertoire. Richness of each repertoire was evaluated using RTK rarefaction, the Chao1 estimator, and Recon v2.1 estimates of unobserved clonotypes. For all TCRbeta clonotypes obtained by the gDNA method from several donors, generation probabilities were computed with OLGA. TCRdb re-hosts the immuneACCESS table, in-frame sequences only. Its copies lack some clones; in the studies checked, an unresolved V gene accounts for under half of them, and the cause for the rest is not known. V, J and clone size were drawn from that table, and D and trimming were deduced from the DNA. The sample table records millions of clones; approximately 94% of these occur just once. The ten largest clones take up roughly 1% of the sample.

CD8 naive samples were CD45RO-negative cells positively selected for CCR7, giving a CD45RA+CCR7+ population that excluded TemRA cells. Donors were healthy HIV-negative adults with no recently reported acute infections or vaccinations. Only Caucasian adults living in Nashville, Tennessee, USA were represented among the donors. Blood was collected by leukapheresis, and PBMCs were isolated by Ficoll-Histopaque density gradient centrifugation and then cryopreserved in liquid nitrogen vapor phase. Analytical flow cytometry was used to check the purity and quantity of every magnetically sorted T cell population. Genomic DNA was isolated from each sorted fraction and quantified by UV absorbance on a Nanodrop 2000c. Points on this clone: It has no known antigen specificity. Base qualities are not at hand, and no much larger clone is one base apart.

What the work shows at the level of the full study, not this receptor alone: Based on pairwise subsampling, the degree of clonotype sharing among donors was expected to be affected by sequencing depth. Only blood was sampled, and tissue TCR repertoires likely differ from those in blood. Naive subsets generally had larger estimated clonotype richness than memory subsets. Clonotypes shared by all four sorted-subset donors showed higher generation probabilities than non-shared clonotypes. Because the study included only a small number of donors, the genetic and exposure-history diversity represented was limited. Incomplete sequencing was indicated by rarefaction of sorted-subset datasets, despite the large sequencing depth. When a handful of donors were compared, the shared fraction of clonotypes was 5% to 6.5% for naive CD4, roughly 3.4% for naive CD8, about 2.4% for memory CD4, and around 0.4% for memory CD8.

The specimen sequenced was naive CD8+ T cells sorted from blood. The sample's cell subset or site label is to be understood as: CD45RA+CCR7+. The sequence links TRBV19 to TRBJ1-2; a stretch of 7 junction bases matches TRBD1. The sequence was collected from a man aged 18 to 30 in good health. This receptor carries the CDR3 CASSGRDRDPNYGYTF. The DNA sequence is as follows: TGTGCCAGTAGCGGTCGGGACAGAGATCCTAACTATGGCTACACCTTC.